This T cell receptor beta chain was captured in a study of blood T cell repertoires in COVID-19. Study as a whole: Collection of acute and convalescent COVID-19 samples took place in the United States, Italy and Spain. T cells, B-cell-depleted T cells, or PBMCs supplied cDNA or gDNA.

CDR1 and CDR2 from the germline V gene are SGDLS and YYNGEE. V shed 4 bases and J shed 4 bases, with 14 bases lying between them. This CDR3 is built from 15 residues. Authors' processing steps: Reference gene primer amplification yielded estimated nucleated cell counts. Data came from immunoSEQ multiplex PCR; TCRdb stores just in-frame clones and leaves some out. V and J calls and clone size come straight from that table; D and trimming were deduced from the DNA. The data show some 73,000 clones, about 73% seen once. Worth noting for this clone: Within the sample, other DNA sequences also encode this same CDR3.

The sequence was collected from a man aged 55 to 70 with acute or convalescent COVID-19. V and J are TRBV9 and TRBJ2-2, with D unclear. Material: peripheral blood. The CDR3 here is CASSSTPSGTGELFF. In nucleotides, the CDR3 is TGTGCCAGCAGCTCTACTCCCTCAGGCACCGGGGAGCTGTTTTTT.